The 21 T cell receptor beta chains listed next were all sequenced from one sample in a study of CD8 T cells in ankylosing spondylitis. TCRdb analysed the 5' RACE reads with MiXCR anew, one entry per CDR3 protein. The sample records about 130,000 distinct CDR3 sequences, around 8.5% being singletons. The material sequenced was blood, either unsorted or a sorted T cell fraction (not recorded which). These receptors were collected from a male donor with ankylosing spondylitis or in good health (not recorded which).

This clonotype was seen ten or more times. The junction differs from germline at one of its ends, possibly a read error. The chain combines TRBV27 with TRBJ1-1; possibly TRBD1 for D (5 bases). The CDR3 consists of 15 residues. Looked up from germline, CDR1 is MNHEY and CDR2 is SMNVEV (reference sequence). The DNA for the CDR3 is TGTGCCAGCAGTTTATCCCCCAGGGTAATGGGGAGCCAATCGTTT. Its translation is CASSLSPRVMGSQSF.

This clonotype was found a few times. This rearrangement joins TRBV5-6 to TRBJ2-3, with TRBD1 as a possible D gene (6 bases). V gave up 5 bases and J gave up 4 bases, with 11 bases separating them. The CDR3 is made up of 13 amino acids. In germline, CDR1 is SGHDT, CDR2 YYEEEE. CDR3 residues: CASSQQGADTQYF. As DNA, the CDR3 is TGTGCCAGCAGTCAACAGGGCGCAGATACGCAGTATTTT.

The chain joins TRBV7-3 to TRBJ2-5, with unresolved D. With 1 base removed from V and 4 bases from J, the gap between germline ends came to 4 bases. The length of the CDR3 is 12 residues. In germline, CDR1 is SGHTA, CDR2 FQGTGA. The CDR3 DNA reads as TGTGCCAGCAGCTTAATGGGAGAGACCCAGTACTTC. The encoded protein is CASSLMGETQYF.

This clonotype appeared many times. The CDR3 region is CASSPTGTGIGNTEAFF. In DNA, the CDR3 is TGCGCCAGCAGCCCAACCGGGACAGGGATTGGGAACACTGAAGCTTTCTTT. This chain links TRBV5-1 with TRBJ1-1; TRBD1 matches at 9 bases. Germline CDR1 reads SGHRS; CDR2 reads YFSETQ. V was pared by 4 bases and J by 1 base, with 11 bases of the junction left unmatched. The CDR3 length is 17 residues.

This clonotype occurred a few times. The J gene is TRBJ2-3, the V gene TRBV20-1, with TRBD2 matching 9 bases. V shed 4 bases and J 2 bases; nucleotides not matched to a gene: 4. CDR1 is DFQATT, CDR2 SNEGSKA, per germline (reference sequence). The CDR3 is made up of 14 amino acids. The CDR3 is CSANIAGVTDTQYF. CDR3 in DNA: TGCAGTGCTAACATAGCGGGAGTCACAGATACGCAGTATTTT.

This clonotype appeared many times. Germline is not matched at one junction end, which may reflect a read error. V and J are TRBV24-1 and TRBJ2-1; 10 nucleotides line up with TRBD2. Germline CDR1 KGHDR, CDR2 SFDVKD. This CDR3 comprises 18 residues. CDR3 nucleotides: TGTGCCACCAGTTATATAGCGGGAGGACGCCCGTCCTCCAATGAGCAGTTCTTC. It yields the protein CATSYIAGGRPSSNEQFF.

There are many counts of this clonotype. The CDR3 spells CASSQTGNSPLHF. The CDR3 region has the DNA TGTGCCAGCAGCCAGACAGGGAATTCACCCCTCCACTTT. The chain is built from TRBV7-6 and TRBJ1-6; 7 positions match TRBD1. V trimming: 5 bases; J trimming: 7 bases; junction bases outside the gene matches: 2. The CDR3 spans 13 residues. Germline CDR1 is SGHVS and CDR2 is FNYEAQ. Full variable domain (remainder filled in from reference TRBV7-6 and TRBJ1-6): GAGVSQSPRYKVTKRGQDVALRCDPISGHVSLYWYRQALGQGPEFLTYFNYEAQQDKSGLPNDRFSAERPEGSISTLTIQRTEQRDSAMYRCASSQTGNSPLHFGNGTRLTVT.

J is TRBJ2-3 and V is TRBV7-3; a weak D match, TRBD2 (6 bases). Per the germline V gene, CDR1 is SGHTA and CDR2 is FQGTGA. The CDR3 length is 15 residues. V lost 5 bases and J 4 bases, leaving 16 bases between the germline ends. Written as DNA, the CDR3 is TGTGCCAGCAGCCCCCTAGGAGGGAAGCCAGATACGCAGTATTTT. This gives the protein CASSPLGGKPDTQYF.

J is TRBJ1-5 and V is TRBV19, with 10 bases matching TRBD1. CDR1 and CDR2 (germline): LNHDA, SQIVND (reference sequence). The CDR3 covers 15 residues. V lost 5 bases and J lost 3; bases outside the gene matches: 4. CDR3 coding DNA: TGTGCCAGTAGTCGGACAGGGGGAGACAATCAGCCCCAGCATTTT. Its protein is CASSRTGGDNQPQHF.

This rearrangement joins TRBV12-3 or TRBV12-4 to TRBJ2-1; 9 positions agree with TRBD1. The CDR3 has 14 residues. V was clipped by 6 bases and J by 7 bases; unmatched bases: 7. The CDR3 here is CASSPRTGANEQFF. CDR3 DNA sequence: TGTGCCAGCAGCCCCCGGACAGGGGCAAATGAGCAGTTCTTC.

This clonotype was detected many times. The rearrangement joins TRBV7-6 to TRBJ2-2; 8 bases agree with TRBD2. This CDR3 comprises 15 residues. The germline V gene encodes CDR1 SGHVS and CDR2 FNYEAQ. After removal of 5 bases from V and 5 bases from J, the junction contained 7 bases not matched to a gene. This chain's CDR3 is CASSPSGSVTGELFF. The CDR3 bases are TGTGCCAGCAGCCCCAGCGGGAGTGTTACCGGGGAGCTGTTTTTT.

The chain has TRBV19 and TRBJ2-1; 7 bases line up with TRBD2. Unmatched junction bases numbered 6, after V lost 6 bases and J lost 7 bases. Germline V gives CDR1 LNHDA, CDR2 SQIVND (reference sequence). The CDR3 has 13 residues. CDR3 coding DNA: TGTGCCAGTAGGAGCGGGACCATTAATGAGCAGTTCTTC. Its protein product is CASRSGTINEQFF.

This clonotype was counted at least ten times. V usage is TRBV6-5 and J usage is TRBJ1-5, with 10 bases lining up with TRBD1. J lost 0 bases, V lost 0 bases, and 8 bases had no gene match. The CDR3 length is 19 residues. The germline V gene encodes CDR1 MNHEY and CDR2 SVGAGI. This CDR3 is CASSYSPGQGTYSNQPQHF. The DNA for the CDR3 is TGTGCCAGCAGTTACTCTCCGGGACAGGGGACGTATAGCAATCAGCCCCAGCATTTT.

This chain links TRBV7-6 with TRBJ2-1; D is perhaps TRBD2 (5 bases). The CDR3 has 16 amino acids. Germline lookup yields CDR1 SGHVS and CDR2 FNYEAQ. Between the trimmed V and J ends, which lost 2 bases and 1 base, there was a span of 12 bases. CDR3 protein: CASSLSPGISYNEQFF. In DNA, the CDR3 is TGTGCCAGCAGCTTAAGCCCGGGGATATCCTACAATGAGCAGTTCTTC.

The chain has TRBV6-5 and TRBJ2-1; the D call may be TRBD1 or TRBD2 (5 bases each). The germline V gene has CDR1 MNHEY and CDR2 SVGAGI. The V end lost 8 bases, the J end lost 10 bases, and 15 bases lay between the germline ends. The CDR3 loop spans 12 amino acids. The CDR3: CASHRDRLEQFF. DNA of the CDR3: TGTGCCAGCCACCGGGACCGACTGGAGCAGTTCTTC.

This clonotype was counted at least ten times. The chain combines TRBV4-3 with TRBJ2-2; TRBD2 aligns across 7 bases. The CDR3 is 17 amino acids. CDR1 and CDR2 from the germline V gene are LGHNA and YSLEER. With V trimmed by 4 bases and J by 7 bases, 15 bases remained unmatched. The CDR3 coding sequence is TGCGCCAGCAGCCGAAACATCCTAGCGGTCAGTGGCGGGGAGCTGTTTTTT. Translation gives CASSRNILAVSGGELFF.

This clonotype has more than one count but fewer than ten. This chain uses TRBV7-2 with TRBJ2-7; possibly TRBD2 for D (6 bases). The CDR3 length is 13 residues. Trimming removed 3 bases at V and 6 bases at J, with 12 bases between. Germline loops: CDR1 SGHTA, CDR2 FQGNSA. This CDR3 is CASSLMVGGEQYF. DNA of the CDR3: TGTGCCAGCAGCTTGATGGTCGGGGGCGAGCAGTACTTC.

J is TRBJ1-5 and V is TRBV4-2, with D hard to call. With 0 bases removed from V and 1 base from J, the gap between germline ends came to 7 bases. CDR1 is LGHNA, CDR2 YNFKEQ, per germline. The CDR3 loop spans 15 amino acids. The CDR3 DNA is TGTGCCAGCAGCCAAGAGTCGGGAAGCAATCAGCCCCAGCATTTT. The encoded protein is CASSQESGSNQPQHF.

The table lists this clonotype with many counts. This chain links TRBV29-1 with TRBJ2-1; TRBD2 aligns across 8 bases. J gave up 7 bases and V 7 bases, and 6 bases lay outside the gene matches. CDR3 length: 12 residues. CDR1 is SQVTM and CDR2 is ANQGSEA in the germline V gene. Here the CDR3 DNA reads TGCAGCGCAGCGGGAGACCCTAATGAGCAGTTCTTC. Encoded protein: CSAAGDPNEQFF.

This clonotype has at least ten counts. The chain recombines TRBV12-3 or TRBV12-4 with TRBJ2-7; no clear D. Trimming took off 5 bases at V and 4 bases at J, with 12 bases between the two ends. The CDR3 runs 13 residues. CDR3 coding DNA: TGTGCCAGCAGTCCCGAGATAGTTTACGAGCAGTACTTC. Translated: CASSPEIVYEQYF.

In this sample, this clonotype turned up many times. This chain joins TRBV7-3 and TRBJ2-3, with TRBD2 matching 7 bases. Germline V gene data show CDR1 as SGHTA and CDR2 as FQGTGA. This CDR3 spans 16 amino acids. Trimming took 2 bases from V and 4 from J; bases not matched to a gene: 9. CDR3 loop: CASSLQGGGGPDTQYF. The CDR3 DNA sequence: TGTGCCAGCAGCTTACAGGGCGGGGGAGGGCCAGATACGCAGTATTTT.